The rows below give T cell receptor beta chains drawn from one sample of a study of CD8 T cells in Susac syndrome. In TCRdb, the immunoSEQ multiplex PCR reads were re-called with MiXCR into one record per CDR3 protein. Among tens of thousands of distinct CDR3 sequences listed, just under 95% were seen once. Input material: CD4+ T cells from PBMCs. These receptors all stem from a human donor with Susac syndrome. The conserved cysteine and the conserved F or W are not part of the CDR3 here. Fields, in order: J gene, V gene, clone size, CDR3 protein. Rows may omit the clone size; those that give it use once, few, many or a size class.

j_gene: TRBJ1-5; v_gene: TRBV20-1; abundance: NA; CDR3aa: SAKSGSSNQPQH
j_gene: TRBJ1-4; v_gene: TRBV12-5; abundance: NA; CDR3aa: ASGSRSRKDNEKLF
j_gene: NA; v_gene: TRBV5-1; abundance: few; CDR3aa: ASSLLGLEPLQY
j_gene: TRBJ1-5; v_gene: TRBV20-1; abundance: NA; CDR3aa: SASSTSGNQPQH
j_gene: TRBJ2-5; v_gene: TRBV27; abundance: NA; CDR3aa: ASSHFQETQY
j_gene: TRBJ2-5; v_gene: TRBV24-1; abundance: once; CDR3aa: ATSASGDQETQY
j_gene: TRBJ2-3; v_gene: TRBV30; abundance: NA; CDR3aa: AWSIVLGGTSTDTQY
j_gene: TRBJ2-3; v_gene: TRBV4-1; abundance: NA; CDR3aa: ASSPLAGGVDTQY
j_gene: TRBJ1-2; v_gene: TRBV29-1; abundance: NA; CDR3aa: SVETAGVGYT
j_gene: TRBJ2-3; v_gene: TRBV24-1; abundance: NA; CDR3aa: ATSDWMTGADTQY
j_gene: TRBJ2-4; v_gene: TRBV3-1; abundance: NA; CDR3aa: ASSQVRGGPKNIQY
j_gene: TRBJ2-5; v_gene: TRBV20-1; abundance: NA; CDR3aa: SALGIGGHQETQY
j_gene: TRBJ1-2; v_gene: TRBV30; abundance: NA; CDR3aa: AWSVVGDPRGYT
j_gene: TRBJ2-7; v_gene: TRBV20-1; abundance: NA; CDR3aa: SAQSLTVDSYEQY
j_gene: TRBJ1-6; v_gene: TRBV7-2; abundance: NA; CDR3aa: ASSSRHVYSSPLH
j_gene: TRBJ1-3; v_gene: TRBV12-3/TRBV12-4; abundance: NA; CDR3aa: ASSLSSGFSGNTIY
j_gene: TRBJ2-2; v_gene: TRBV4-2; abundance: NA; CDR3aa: ASSQDTSGGATSYTGELF
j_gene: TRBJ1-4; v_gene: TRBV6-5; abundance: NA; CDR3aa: ASSPLLRGAEKLF
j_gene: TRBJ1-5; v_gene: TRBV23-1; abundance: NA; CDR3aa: ASSQWRKDQPQH
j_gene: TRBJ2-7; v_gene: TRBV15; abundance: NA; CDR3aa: ATSREEGGSYEQY
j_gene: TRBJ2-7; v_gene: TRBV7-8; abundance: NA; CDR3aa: ASSLGTAGSYEQY
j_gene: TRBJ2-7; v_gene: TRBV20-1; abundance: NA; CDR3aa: SARDGTRIYEQY